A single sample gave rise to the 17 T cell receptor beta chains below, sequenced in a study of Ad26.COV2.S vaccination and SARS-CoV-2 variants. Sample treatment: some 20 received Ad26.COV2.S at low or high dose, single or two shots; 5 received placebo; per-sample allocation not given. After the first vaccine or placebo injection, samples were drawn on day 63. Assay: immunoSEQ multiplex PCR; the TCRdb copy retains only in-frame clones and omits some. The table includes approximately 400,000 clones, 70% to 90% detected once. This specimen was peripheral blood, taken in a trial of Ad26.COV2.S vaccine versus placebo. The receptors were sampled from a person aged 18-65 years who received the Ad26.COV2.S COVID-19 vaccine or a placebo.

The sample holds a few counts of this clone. The CDR3 DNA sequence: TGTGCCAGTAGTCCACAGGGGGCTCCTGGAAACACCATATATTTT. It specifies CASSPQGAPGNTIYF. The genes are TRBV19 and TRBJ1-3, with 9 bases matching TRBD1. Germline V lookup: CDR1 LNHDA, CDR2 SQIVND (reference sequence). The V gene end was trimmed by 5 bases and the J gene end by 2 bases; junction bases not matched to a gene: 4. This CDR3 comprises 15 residues.

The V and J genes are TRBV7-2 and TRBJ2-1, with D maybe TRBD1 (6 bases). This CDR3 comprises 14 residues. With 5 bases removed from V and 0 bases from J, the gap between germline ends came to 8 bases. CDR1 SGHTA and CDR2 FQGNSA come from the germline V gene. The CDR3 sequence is CASSRGISYNEQFF. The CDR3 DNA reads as TGTGCCAGCAGCAGGGGGATCTCCTACAATGAGCAGTTCTTC.

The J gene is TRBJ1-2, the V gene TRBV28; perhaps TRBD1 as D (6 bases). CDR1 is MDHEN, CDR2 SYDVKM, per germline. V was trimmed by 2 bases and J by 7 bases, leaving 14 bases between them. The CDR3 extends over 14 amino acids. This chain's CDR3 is CASSLRDRSGGYTF. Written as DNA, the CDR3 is TGTGCCAGCAGTTTACGAGACAGGTCCGGTGGCTACACCTTC.

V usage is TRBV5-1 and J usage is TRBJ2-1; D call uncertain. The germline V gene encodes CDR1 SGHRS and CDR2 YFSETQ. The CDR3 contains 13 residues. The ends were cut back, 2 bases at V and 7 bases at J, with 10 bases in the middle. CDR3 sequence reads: CASSLWALNEQFF. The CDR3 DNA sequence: TGCGCCAGCAGCTTATGGGCGCTGAATGAGCAGTTCTTC.

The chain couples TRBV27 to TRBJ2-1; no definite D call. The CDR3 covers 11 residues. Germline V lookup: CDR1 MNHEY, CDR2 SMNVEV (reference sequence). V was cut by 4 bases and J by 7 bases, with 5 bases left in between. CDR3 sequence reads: CASSYINEQFF. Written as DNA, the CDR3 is TGTGCCAGCAGTTACATAAATGAGCAGTTCTTC.

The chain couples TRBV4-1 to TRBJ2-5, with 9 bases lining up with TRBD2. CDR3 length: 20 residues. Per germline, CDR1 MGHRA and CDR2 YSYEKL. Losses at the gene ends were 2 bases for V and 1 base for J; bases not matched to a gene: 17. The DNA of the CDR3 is TGCGCCAGCAGCCAAAAGGGGGCCAGCGGGGGGTCTCTACGCCAAGAGACCCAGTACTTC. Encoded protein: CASSQKGASGGSLRQETQYF.

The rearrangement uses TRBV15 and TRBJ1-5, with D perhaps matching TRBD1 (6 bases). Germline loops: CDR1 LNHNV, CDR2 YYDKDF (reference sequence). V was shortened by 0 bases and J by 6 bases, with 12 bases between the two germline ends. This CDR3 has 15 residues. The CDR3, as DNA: TGTGCCACCAGCAGAGATGAGGGGGGCGTTCAGCCCCAGCATTTT. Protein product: CATSRDEGGVQPQHF. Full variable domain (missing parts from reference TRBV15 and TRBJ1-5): DAMVIQNPRYQVTQFGKPVTLSCSQTLNHNVMYWYQQKSSQAPKLLFHYYDKDFNNEADTPDNFQSRRPNTSFCFLDIRSPGLGDTAMYLCATSRDEGGVQPQHFGDGTRLSIL.

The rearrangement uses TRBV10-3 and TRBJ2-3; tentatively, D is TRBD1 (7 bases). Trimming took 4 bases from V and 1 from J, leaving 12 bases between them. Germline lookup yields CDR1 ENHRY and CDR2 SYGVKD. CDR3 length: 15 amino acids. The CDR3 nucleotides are TGTGCCATCAGTGTTCGCGGGACAGGCACAGATACGCAGTATTTT. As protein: CAISVRGTGTDTQYF.

In DNA, the CDR3 is TGTGCCAGTACCGCGGGTAGCGGGACGAACACCGGGGAGCTGTTTTTT. Protein product: CASTAGSGTNTGELFF. This chain connects TRBV19 to TRBJ2-2; TRBD2 agrees at 8 bases. CDR3 size: 16 residues. Germline CDR1 reads LNHDA; CDR2 reads SQIVND (reference sequence). Losses at the gene ends were 7 bases for V and 0 bases for J; bases not matched to a gene: 7.

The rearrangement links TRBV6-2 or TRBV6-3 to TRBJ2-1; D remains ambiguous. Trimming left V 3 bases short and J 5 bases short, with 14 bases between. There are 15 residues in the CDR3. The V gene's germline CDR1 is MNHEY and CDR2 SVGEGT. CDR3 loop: CASSYYGSPHNEQFF. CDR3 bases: TGTGCCAGCAGTTATTACGGCTCCCCCCACAATGAGCAGTTCTTC.

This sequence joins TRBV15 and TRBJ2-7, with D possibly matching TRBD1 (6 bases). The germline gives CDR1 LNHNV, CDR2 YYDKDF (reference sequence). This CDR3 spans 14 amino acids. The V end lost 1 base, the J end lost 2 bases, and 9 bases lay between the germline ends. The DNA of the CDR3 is TGTGCCACCAGCAGAGGACAGGAGACCTACGAGCAGTACTTC. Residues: CATSRGQETYEQYF.

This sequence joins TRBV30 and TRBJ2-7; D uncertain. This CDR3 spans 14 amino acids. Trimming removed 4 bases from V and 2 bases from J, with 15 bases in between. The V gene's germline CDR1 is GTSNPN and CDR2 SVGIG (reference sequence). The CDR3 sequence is CAWNLGRRAYEQYF. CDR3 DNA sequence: TGTGCCTGGAACCTAGGGCGGAGAGCCTACGAGCAGTACTTC.

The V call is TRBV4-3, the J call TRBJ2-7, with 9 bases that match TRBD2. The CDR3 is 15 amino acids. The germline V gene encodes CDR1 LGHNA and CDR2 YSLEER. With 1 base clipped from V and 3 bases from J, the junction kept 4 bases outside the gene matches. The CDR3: CASSQGREGLYEQYF. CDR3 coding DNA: TGCGCCAGCAGCCAAGGGCGGGAGGGCCTCTACGAGCAGTACTTC.

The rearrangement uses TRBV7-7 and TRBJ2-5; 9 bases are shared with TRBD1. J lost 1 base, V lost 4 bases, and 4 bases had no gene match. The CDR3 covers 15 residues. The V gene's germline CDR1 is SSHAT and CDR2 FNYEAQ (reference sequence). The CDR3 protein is CASSSGTGTQETQYF. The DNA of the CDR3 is TGTGCCAGCAGCTCAGGGACAGGGACCCAAGAGACCCAGTACTTC. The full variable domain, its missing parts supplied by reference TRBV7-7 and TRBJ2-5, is GAGVSQSPRYKVTKRGQDVTLRCDPISSHATLYWYQQALGQGPEFLTYFNYEAQPDKSGLPSDRFSAERPEGSISTLTIQRTEQRDSAMYRCASSSGTGTQETQYFGPGTRLLVL.

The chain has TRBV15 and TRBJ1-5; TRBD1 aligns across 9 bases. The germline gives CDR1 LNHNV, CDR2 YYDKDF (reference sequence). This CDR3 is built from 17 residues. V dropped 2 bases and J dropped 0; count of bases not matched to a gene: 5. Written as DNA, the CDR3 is TGTGCCACCAGCAGAACCGACAGGGGGGATAGCAATCAGCCCCAGCATTTT. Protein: CATSRTDRGDSNQPQHF.

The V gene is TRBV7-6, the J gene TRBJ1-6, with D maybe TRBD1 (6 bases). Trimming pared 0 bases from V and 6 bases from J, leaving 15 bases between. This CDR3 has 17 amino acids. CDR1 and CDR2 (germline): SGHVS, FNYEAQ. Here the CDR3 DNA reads TGTGCCAGCAGCTTAGCGGGGGCAGGGGAGGTTAATTCACCCCTCCACTTT. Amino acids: CASSLAGAGEVNSPLHF.

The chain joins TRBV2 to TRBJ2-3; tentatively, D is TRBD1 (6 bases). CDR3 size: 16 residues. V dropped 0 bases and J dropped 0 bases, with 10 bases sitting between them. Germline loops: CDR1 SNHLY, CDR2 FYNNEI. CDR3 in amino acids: CASSEAGTKSTDTQYF. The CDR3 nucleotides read TGTGCCAGCAGTGAAGCCGGGACAAAGAGCACAGATACGCAGTATTTT.